Here is one TCR beta chain with its context. This sample is drawn from a study of blood T cell repertoires in COVID-19. Study overall: Sources were T cells, B-cell-depleted T cells, or PBMCs; the material itself was cDNA or gDNA.

The CDR3 extends over 18 amino acids. V was trimmed by 0 bases and J by 0 bases, leaving 12 bases between them. Per germline, CDR1 LGHNA and CDR2 YNFKEQ. Authors' processing steps: By means of reference gene primer amplification, nucleated cell counts were estimated. Produced via immunoSEQ multiplex PCR; TCRdb's table is partial and in-frame only. That table is the source of V, J and clone size, and D and trimming were worked out from the DNA. Of 250,000 or so clones listed, around four fifths are singletons. The sample consisted of peripheral blood. The chain employs TRBV4-2 and TRBJ2-6, with D possibly matching TRBD2 (6 bases). This TCR came from a woman aged 60-70 years with active or convalescent COVID-19. The DNA of the CDR3 is TGTGCCAGCAGCCAAGATAGCGGCACATCCTCTGGGGCCAACGTCCTGACTTTC. Translation: CASSQDSGTSSGANVLTF.